Below, 25 T cell receptor beta chains from the same sample are listed, as sequenced in a study of cytomegalovirus exposure and HLA in healthy donors. Researchers ran the PCR with 60 Vbeta and 13 Jbeta primers. Data came from immunoSEQ multiplex PCR; TCRdb stores just in-frame clones and leaves some out. The sample contains approximately 72,000 clones, about 79% of which appear only once. Sequenced material: PBMCs. The receptors shown here come from a male donor in good health and CMV-seropositive.

The count of this clone is one. CDR3 nucleotides: TGTGCCAGCAGCTTAGAGGGAGGGCTAGCCGATGAGCAGTTCTTC. Its translation is CASSLEGGLADEQFF. The V call is TRBV7-2, the J call TRBJ2-1; 7 nucleotides match TRBD2. CDR3 length: 15 amino acids. Per the germline V gene, CDR1 is SGHTA and CDR2 is FQGNSA. The V and J ends lost 1 base and 8 bases, in that order; junction bases with no gene match: 8.

The chain carries TRBV2 and TRBJ1-5; unclear D gene. The CDR3 sequence is 13 residues long. The germline V gene encodes CDR1 SNHLY and CDR2 FYNNEI. The V and J ends lost 8 bases and 2 bases respectively, with 10 bases between them. In DNA form, the CDR3 reads TGTGCCAGCTCCCCCGAGGGCAATCAGCCCCAGCATTTT. The encoded protein is CASSPEGNQPQHF.

As regards this clone: One end of the junction fails to match germline, which may point to a read error. J is TRBJ1-2 and V is TRBV2; 9 bases are a match to TRBD1. This CDR3 comprises 13 residues. Germline CDR1 reads SNHLY; CDR2 reads FYNNEI. The CDR3 DNA reads TGTGCCAGCAGAGAAGGGACAGGGTTAGGCTACACCTTC. Protein product: CASREGTGLGYTF.

The CDR3 nucleotides are TGTGCCAGCGGACCTGGGAGGCAAGAGACCCAGTACTTC. It specifies CASGPGRQETQYF. The gene calls are TRBV11-2 and TRBJ2-5; D is possibly TRBD2 (6 bases). The CDR3 has 13 amino acids. V lost 8 bases, J lost 2 bases, and 12 bases lay in between. Germline V gene sequence: CDR1 SGHAT, CDR2 FQNNGV.

The V call is TRBV9, the J call TRBJ1-1; unclear D gene. V was trimmed by 4 bases and J by 3 bases, leaving 16 bases between them. Germline values: CDR1 SGDLS, CDR2 YYNGEE. The CDR3 contains 15 residues. CDR3 amino acids: CASSPRLYGDTEAFF. DNA of the CDR3: TGTGCCAGCAGCCCACGACTCTACGGGGACACTGAAGCTTTCTTT.

The chain joins TRBV6-6 to TRBJ2-1; 10 positions agree with TRBD2. The germline gives CDR1 MNHNY, CDR2 SVGAGI (reference sequence). CDR3 size: 15 residues. V trimming: 6 bases; J trimming: 3 bases; junction bases outside the gene matches: 5. The CDR3 reads CASRKLAGNYNEQFF. The CDR3 bases are TGTGCCAGCAGGAAACTAGCGGGGAACTACAATGAGCAGTTCTTC.

This clone was observed a single time. J is TRBJ1-2 and V is TRBV30; D gene ambiguous. Trimming left V 4 bases short and J 8 bases short, with 17 bases between. Germline CDR1 and CDR2: GTSNPN and SVGIG (reference sequence). The CDR3 is 13 amino acids. CDR3 in amino acids: CAWIGGESLGYTF. The CDR3 DNA sequence: TGTGCCTGGATTGGCGGTGAAAGCTTAGGCTACACCTTC.

The chain links TRBV28 to TRBJ2-1; 8 bases fit TRBD2. V shed 3 bases, J shed 7 bases, and the junction held 8 bases outside the gene matches. CDR1 MDHEN and CDR2 SYDVKM come from the germline V gene. This CDR3 has 15 residues. In DNA, the CDR3 is TGTGCCAGCAGTTTGGGGTCTAGCGGGCTAAATGAGCAGTTCTTC. Amino acid sequence: CASSLGSSGLNEQFF.

The J gene is TRBJ2-5, the V gene TRBV7-8; 10 bases are shared with TRBD2. The J call may be in error: the DNA end matches TRBJ2-7 better. Germline loops: CDR1 SGHVS, CDR2 FQNEAQ. The CDR3 totals 16 residues. The CDR3 reads CASSLVPSGGSYEQYF. CDR3 DNA sequence: TGTGCCAGCAGCTTAGTGCCTAGCGGGGGATCCTACGAGCAGTACTTC.

This clone was seen at least ten times. This rearrangement joins TRBV4-2 to TRBJ1-5, with TRBD1 identical over 10 bases. The CDR3 is 19 amino acids. Germline V CDR1 and CDR2: LGHNA, YNFKEQ. V trimming: 0 bases; J trimming: 4 bases; junction bases outside the gene matches: 12. CDR3 sequence reads: CASSQDTWRDRGENQPQHF. CDR3 bases: TGTGCCAGCAGCCAAGATACCTGGAGGGACAGGGGAGAAAATCAGCCCCAGCATTTT.

This sequence joins TRBV4-2 and TRBJ2-4, with 14 bases fitting TRBD2. The V gene end was trimmed by 3 bases and the J gene end by 3 bases; junction bases not matched to a gene: 7. Germline lookup yields CDR1 LGHNA and CDR2 YNFKEQ. There are 18 residues in the CDR3. Here the CDR3 DNA reads TGTGCCAGCAGCCAGCAACCCGGGACTAGCGGGGGCAAAAACATTCAGTACTTC. It codes for CASSQQPGTSGGKNIQYF.

V gene TRBV7-7 combines with J gene TRBJ2-6; unclear D gene. Trimming shortened V by 3 bases and J by 2 bases, and 8 bases separated the two germline ends. In germline, CDR1 is SSHAT, CDR2 FNYEAQ (reference sequence). There are 15 residues in the CDR3. Here the CDR3 reads CASSFGAPGANVLTF. The CDR3 coding sequence is TGTGCCAGCAGCTTCGGAGCGCCTGGGGCCAACGTCCTGACTTTC.

The rearrangement links TRBV2 to TRBJ2-7, with D unresolved. The V gene's germline CDR1 is SNHLY and CDR2 FYNNEI. Trimming took off 6 bases at V and 2 bases at J, with 5 bases between the two ends. This CDR3 comprises 11 residues. This chain's CDR3 is CASSPTYEQYF. In DNA, the CDR3 is TGTGCCAGCAGCCCCACCTACGAGCAGTACTTC.

This chain uses TRBV19 with TRBJ2-3; the match to TRBD1 covers 7 bases. CDR1 is LNHDA and CDR2 is SQIVND in the germline V gene (reference sequence). The CDR3 sequence is 16 residues long. V lost 3 bases to trimming and J lost 0 bases; unmatched junction nucleotides: 6. The CDR3 sequence is CASSIIGTASTDTQYF. The CDR3 DNA sequence: TGTGCCAGTAGTATTATCGGGACAGCGAGCACAGATACGCAGTATTTT.

The chain couples TRBV28 to TRBJ1-1; weak D call: TRBD1 (6 bases). Trimming removed 4 bases at V and 6 bases at J, with 12 bases between. The CDR3 spans 13 residues. CDR1 MDHEN and CDR2 SYDVKM come from the germline V gene. The CDR3 DNA is TGTGCCAGCAGTTCCTCTTGGGGGCCTGAAGCTTTCTTT. Translating gives CASSSSWGPEAFF.

V and J are TRBV19 and TRBJ2-2; maybe TRBD2 (5 bases). CDR3 length: 13 residues. V was trimmed by 4 bases and J by 6 bases, leaving 9 bases between them. CDR1 is LNHDA, CDR2 SQIVND, per germline (reference sequence). This CDR3 is CASSTSYPGELFF. In DNA form, the CDR3 reads TGTGCCAGTAGTACTAGCTACCCCGGGGAGCTGTTTTTT. The full variable domain, completed using reference TRBV19 and TRBJ2-2, is DGGITQSPKYLFRKEGQNVTLSCEQNLNHDAMYWYRQDPGQGLRLIYYSQIVNDFQKGDIAEGYSVSREKKESFPLTVTSAQKNPTAFYLCASSTSYPGELFFGEGSRLTVL.

The rearrangement uses TRBV19 and TRBJ2-1, with D possibly matching TRBD1 (5 bases). The CDR3 runs to 14 residues. V was cut by 5 bases and J by 7 bases, with 15 bases left in between. The germline V gene encodes CDR1 LNHDA and CDR2 SQIVND (reference sequence). CDR3 amino acids: CASSLRQHTNEQFF. CDR3 coding DNA: TGTGCCAGTAGTCTCAGACAGCATACTAATGAGCAGTTCTTC.

The chain has TRBV28 and TRBJ2-5; tentative D call: TRBD2 (5 bases). Germline V gene lookup returns CDR1 MDHEN and CDR2 SYDVKM. The CDR3 totals 11 residues. Trimming stripped 7 bases from V and 5 bases from J, with 8 bases between. Here the CDR3 reads CASTLAETQYF. In nucleotides, the CDR3 is TGTGCCAGCACCCTAGCTGAGACCCAGTACTTC.

The count of this clone is one. The chain joins TRBV18 to TRBJ2-3; 12 nucleotides align to TRBD2. V lost 8 bases to trimming and J lost 4 bases; unmatched junction nucleotides: 7. Germline CDR1 is KGHSH and CDR2 is LQKENI. CDR3 length equals 15 residues. The CDR3 DNA follows: TGTGCCAGCCCGACTAGCGGGGGTGATCCAGATACGCAGTATTTT. It specifies CASPTSGGDPDTQYF. The whole variable domain, filled in from reference TRBV18 and TRBJ2-3, reads NAGVMQNPRHLVRRRGQEARLRCSPMKGHSHVYWYRQLPEEGLKFMVYLQKENIIDESGMPKERFSAEFPKEGPSILRIQQVVRGDSAAYFCASPTSGGDPDTQYFGPGTRLTVL.

This chain uses TRBV30 with TRBJ2-5; 7 nucleotides line up with TRBD2. The CDR3 runs 14 residues. The ends lost 0 bases at V and 4 bases at J; junction bases unmatched: 5. In germline, CDR1 is GTSNPN, CDR2 SVGIG (reference sequence). The CDR3 coding sequence is TGTGCCTGGAGTGTACATGGCGGGAGAGAGACCCAGTACTTC. It translates to CAWSVHGGRETQYF.

The count of this clone is one. V and J are TRBV19 and TRBJ2-1, with 11 bases matching TRBD2. V shed 7 bases and J 4 bases; nucleotides not matched to a gene: 6. The CDR3 is 15 residues long. From germline, CDR1 is LNHDA and CDR2 SQIVND (reference sequence). CDR3 DNA sequence: TGTGCCAGTAACCCAGGACTAGCGGGTTACAATGAGCAGTTCTTC. It specifies CASNPGLAGYNEQFF.

CDR3 region: CATRDRSSYEQYF. DNA for the CDR3: TGTGCCACCAGGGACAGGAGCTCCTACGAGCAGTACTTC. The rearrangement uses TRBV15 and TRBJ2-7; 7 bases match TRBD1. J gave up 0 bases and V 6 bases, and 2 bases lay outside the gene matches. There are 13 residues in the CDR3. Germline V gene sequence: CDR1 LNHNV, CDR2 YYDKDF (reference sequence).

The rearrangement joins TRBV6-5 to TRBJ2-7, with 10 bases lining up with TRBD2. Germline V gene sequence: CDR1 MNHEY, CDR2 SVGAGI. There are 15 residues in the CDR3. Unmatched junction bases numbered 13, after V lost 8 bases and J lost 6 bases. CDR3 DNA: TGTGCCAGCCGGCGGAGTGTAGCGGGAGGAGGCGAGCAGTACTTC. Its translation is CASRRSVAGGGEQYF.

The CDR3 DNA reads as TGCGCCAGCACCCGACAGGGTTTAACTGGCACTGAAGCTTTCTTT. Encoded protein: CASTRQGLTGTEAFF. The chain employs TRBV5-1 and TRBJ1-1; 7 positions match TRBD1. V shed 6 bases and J 4 bases; nucleotides not matched to a gene: 12. CDR3 size: 15 residues. Germline-derived CDR1 and CDR2 are SGHRS and YFSETQ.

The chain has TRBV5-4 and TRBJ2-7; 8 bases are shared with TRBD1. The J segment lost 3 bases and the V segment lost 1 base, leaving 3 bases of the junction unmatched. CDR3 length equals 14 residues. The germline V gene has CDR1 SGHNT and CDR2 YYREEE (reference sequence). The CDR3 DNA reads as TGTGCCAGCAGCTTGACAGGGGGTATCTACGAGCAGTACTTC. Its translation: CASSLTGGIYEQYF. Supplemented by reference TRBV5-4 and TRBJ2-7, the full variable domain reads ETGVTQSPTHLIKTRGQQVTLRCSSQSGHNTVSWYQQALGQGPQFIFQYYREEENGRGNFPPRFSGLQFPNYSSELNVNALELDDSALYLCASSLTGGIYEQYFGPGTRLTVT.